A selection of T cell receptor beta chains follows, all from one sample in a study of blood T cell repertoires in COVID-19. Method: immunoSEQ multiplex PCR; TCRdb's copy keeps in-frame clones and lacks some. The sample carries about 220,000 clones, approximately 77% recorded once. Sequencing was done on a sample of peripheral blood. The receptors were sampled from a woman at least 80 years old with acute or convalescent COVID-19. CDR3s include the opening cysteine and the closing phenylalanine or tryptophan. Each record gives: CDR3 protein, clone size, CDR3 length, V gene, D gene. A D gene is named only where the DNA matches it firmly. Size tells how often a clone was seen (once, few, many) or the class of an expanded clone, and some rows leave it out.

CDR3 protein: CASSVSHSPGGELFF
clone size: -
CDR3 length: 15
V gene: TRBV9
D gene: -

CDR3 protein: CASSIDGGHSLETQYF
clone size: -
CDR3 length: 16
V gene: TRBV5-1
D gene: -

CDR3 protein: CAIAQGLSLYGYTF
clone size: -
CDR3 length: 14
V gene: TRBV5-4
D gene: -

CDR3 protein: CASSRLAGGSRTDTQYF
clone size: -
CDR3 length: 17
V gene: TRBV7-8
D gene: TRBD2

CDR3 protein: CASSLYQGANYNSPLHF
clone size: -
CDR3 length: 17
V gene: TRBV5-8
D gene: TRBD1

CDR3 protein: CASSPRQGLSYNSPLHF
clone size: -
CDR3 length: 17
V gene: TRBV7-6
D gene: TRBD1

CDR3 protein: CASSFPGQGGTQYF
clone size: -
CDR3 length: 14
V gene: TRBV7-2
D gene: TRBD1

CDR3 protein: CASSSQLETQYF
clone size: -
CDR3 length: 12
V gene: TRBV28
D gene: -

CDR3 protein: CASSQDLGQGSNYGYTF
clone size: few
CDR3 length: 17
V gene: TRBV4-3
D gene: TRBD1

CDR3 protein: CASSERTDLEAFF
clone size: -
CDR3 length: 13
V gene: TRBV6-1
D gene: -

CDR3 protein: CASSLISRGPRETQYF
clone size: -
CDR3 length: 16
V gene: TRBV7-2
D gene: -

CDR3 protein: CASSQTSGNSEAFF
clone size: -
CDR3 length: 14
V gene: TRBV3-1/TRBV3-2
D gene: -

CDR3 protein: CASSLVRENTEAFF
clone size: -
CDR3 length: 14
V gene: TRBV28
D gene: -

CDR3 protein: CASVPGQGTLSGNTIYF
clone size: -
CDR3 length: 17
V gene: TRBV2
D gene: TRBD1

CDR3 protein: CASSQIGGRSNQPQHF
clone size: -
CDR3 length: 16
V gene: TRBV6-2/TRBV6-3
D gene: -

CDR3 protein: CASSLAVGVSNEKLFF
clone size: many
CDR3 length: 16
V gene: TRBV5-1
D gene: -

CDR3 protein: CASSLVPGLSGSPLHF
clone size: -
CDR3 length: 16
V gene: TRBV5-8
D gene: -

CDR3 protein: CATKLFGVTGELFF
clone size: once
CDR3 length: 14
V gene: TRBV7-2
D gene: -

CDR3 protein: CASGEDSEAFF
clone size: -
CDR3 length: 11
V gene: TRBV6-1
D gene: -

CDR3 protein: CASSVAPRGGTDTQYF
clone size: -
CDR3 length: 16
V gene: TRBV9
D gene: TRBD2

CDR3 protein: CASRLAGEYNEQFF
clone size: -
CDR3 length: 14
V gene: TRBV28
D gene: TRBD2

CDR3 protein: CASSVLAGGPMGFF
clone size: -
CDR3 length: 14
V gene: TRBV2
D gene: TRBD2

CDR3 protein: CASSLGAYTEAFF
clone size: -
CDR3 length: 13
V gene: TRBV5-5
D gene: -

CDR3 protein: CASSEALQGTQPQHF
clone size: -
CDR3 length: 15
V gene: TRBV6-1
D gene: -

CDR3 protein: CASSTQDRYYGYTF
clone size: few
CDR3 length: 14
V gene: TRBV7-8
D gene: -

CDR3 protein: CASSVGQKNQPQHF
clone size: -
CDR3 length: 14
V gene: TRBV9
D gene: -

CDR3 protein: CATQSRQTLNQPQHF
clone size: -
CDR3 length: 15
V gene: TRBV19
D gene: -

CDR3 protein: CASSLRGSGNTIYF
clone size: -
CDR3 length: 14
V gene: TRBV3-1/TRBV3-2
D gene: TRBD1

CDR3 protein: CASRRQGEGNQPQHF
clone size: -
CDR3 length: 15
V gene: TRBV6-5
D gene: TRBD1

CDR3 protein: CASSVAHSGGSGNTIYF
clone size: -
CDR3 length: 17
V gene: TRBV9
D gene: -

CDR3 protein: CASSVGSSGAIYGYTF
clone size: -
CDR3 length: 16
V gene: TRBV9
D gene: -

CDR3 protein: CASSQPGQGDTEAFF
clone size: -
CDR3 length: 15
V gene: TRBV11-1
D gene: TRBD1

CDR3 protein: CASTLGGATSYNEQFF
clone size: -
CDR3 length: 16
V gene: TRBV27
D gene: -

CDR3 protein: CASSLVWLAGTDTQYF
clone size: -
CDR3 length: 16
V gene: TRBV7-2
D gene: TRBD2

CDR3 protein: CASSISSQDLNSPLHF
clone size: medium-sized
CDR3 length: 16
V gene: TRBV19
D gene: -

CDR3 protein: CASSEGQGAYGYTF
clone size: -
CDR3 length: 14
V gene: TRBV6-1
D gene: TRBD1

CDR3 protein: CASSYGQEGDTQYF
clone size: -
CDR3 length: 14
V gene: TRBV6-2/TRBV6-3
D gene: -

CDR3 protein: CASSQETGIWGTQYF
clone size: -
CDR3 length: 15
V gene: TRBV3-1/TRBV3-2
D gene: -

CDR3 protein: CASSFVGDIRNSPLHF
clone size: -
CDR3 length: 16
V gene: TRBV28
D gene: -

CDR3 protein: CASSGTGRGYEQYF
clone size: once
CDR3 length: 14
V gene: TRBV6-2/TRBV6-3
D gene: TRBD2

CDR3 protein: CASSRPGTRHQPQHF
clone size: -
CDR3 length: 15
V gene: TRBV16
D gene: -

CDR3 protein: CASRLGGQGYGYTF
clone size: -
CDR3 length: 14
V gene: TRBV19
D gene: TRBD1

CDR3 protein: CASSLSGRTGVTF
clone size: -
CDR3 length: 13
V gene: TRBV12-3/TRBV12-4
D gene: -

CDR3 protein: CASSLGTGGDYEQYF
clone size: once
CDR3 length: 15
V gene: TRBV11-2
D gene: TRBD1

CDR3 protein: CASSPLAGLNTEAFF
clone size: few
CDR3 length: 15
V gene: TRBV11-2
D gene: -

CDR3 protein: CATSDSPGGIRPNEQFF
clone size: -
CDR3 length: 17
V gene: TRBV24-1
D gene: -

CDR3 protein: CAPGKRALNGYTF
clone size: -
CDR3 length: 13
V gene: TRBV5-1
D gene: -